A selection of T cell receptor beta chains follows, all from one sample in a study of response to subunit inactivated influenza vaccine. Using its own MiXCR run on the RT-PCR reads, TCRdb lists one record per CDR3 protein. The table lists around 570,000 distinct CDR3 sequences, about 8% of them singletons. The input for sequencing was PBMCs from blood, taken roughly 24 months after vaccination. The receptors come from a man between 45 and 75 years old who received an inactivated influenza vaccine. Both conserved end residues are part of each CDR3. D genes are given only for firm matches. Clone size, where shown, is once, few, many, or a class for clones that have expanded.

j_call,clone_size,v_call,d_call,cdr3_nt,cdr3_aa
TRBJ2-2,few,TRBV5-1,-,TGCGCCAGCAGCTTTGGGGATATCGGGGAGCTGTTTTTT,CASSFGDIGELFF
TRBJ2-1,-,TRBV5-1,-,TGCGCCAGCAGCTTCACAGGCGCGGCCACCTCCTACAATGAGCAGTTCTTC,CASSFTGAATSYNEQFF
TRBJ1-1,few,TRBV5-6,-,TGTGCCAGCAGCTTGGTACCGACCGGACTGAACACTGAAGCTTTCTTT,CASSLVPTGLNTEAFF
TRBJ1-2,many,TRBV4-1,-,TGCGCCAGCAGCCATGCCTCAGGGGACTATGGCTACACCTTC,CASSHASGDYGYTF
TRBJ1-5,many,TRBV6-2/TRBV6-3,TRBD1,TGTGCCAGCACCTGGGGACAGGGGGCTAATCAGCCCCAGCATTTT,CASTWGQGANQPQHF
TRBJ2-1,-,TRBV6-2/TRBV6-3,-,TGTGCCAGCAGTTACGTCTCAGGGGCGAATGAGCAGTTCTTC,CASSYVSGANEQFF
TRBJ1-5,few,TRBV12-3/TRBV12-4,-,TGTGCCAGCAGACCTAGCTCGGAAAGCAATCAGCCCCAGCATTTT,CASRPSSESNQPQHF
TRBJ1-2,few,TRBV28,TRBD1,TGTGCCAGCAGTCGCACCTCAGGGGGCTCTGGCTACACCTTC,CASSRTSGGSGYTF
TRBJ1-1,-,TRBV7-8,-,TGTGCCAGCAGGGAGGGCGTTACCACTGAAGCTTTCTTT,CASREGVTTEAFF
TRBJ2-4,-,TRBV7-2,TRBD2,TGTGCCAGCAGCGCCCCGGGACTAGACTTAGCCAAAAACATTCAGTACTTC,CASSAPGLDLAKNIQYF
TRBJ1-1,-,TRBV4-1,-,TGCGCCAGCTCCGGCCCCTTAAAGAACACTGAAGCTTTCTTT,CASSGPLKNTEAFF
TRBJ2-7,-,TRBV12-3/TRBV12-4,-,TGTGCCAGCAGTTTGGACGGGGCGTACTCCTACGAGCAGTACTTC,CASSLDGAYSYEQYF
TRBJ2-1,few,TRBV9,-,TGTGCCAGCAGCGTAGGGGCGGGCGGCAGGTACAATGAGCAGTTCTTC,CASSVGAGGRYNEQFF
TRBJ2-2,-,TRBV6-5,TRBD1,TGTGCCAGCAGTTCAAGGGACAGGGGCACCGGGGAGCTGTTTTTT,CASSSRDRGTGELFF
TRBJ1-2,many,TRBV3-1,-,TGTGCCAGCAGCCCCGGTGCCAACTATGGCTACACCTTC,CASSPGANYGYTF
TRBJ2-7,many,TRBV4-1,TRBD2,TGCGCCAGCAGCCAAGTAGCGGGAACCTACGAGCAGTACTTC,CASSQVAGTYEQYF
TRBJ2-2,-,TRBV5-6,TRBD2,TGTGCCAGCAGCTTGTGGACTAGCGGGGGCCACACCGGGGAGCTGTTTTTT,CASSLWTSGGHTGELFF
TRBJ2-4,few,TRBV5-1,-,TGCGCCAGCAGACCCGGGGACAACAAAAACATTCAGTACTTC,CASRPGDNKNIQYF
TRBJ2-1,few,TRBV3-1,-,TGTGCCAGCAGCCAAGCCGACGACACTTACAATGAGCAGTTCTTC,CASSQADDTYNEQFF
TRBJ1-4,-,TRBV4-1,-,TGCGCCAGCAGCCAAGATAACAGGCCCAATGAAAAACTGTTTTTT,CASSQDNRPNEKLFF
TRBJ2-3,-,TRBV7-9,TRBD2,TGTGCCAGCAGAGCGGGGGGGCCAGATACGCAGTATTTT,CASRAGGPDTQYF
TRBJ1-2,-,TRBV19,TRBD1,TGTGCCAGTAGTTCCATTCCAGGGGGAGACTATGGCTACACCTTC,CASSSIPGGDYGYTF
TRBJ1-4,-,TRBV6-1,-,TGTGCCAGCAGCCCCTCAGGGGTGACTAATGAAAAACTGTTTTTT,CASSPSGVTNEKLFF
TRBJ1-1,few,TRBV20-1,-,TGCAGTGCTAGAGATTGGGGGGCGCGGAACACTGAAGCTTTCTTT,CSARDWGARNTEAFF
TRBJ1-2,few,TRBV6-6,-,TGTGCCAGCAGTGAGCCAAGAAGTTATGGCTACACCTTC,CASSEPRSYGYTF
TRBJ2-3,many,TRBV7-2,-,TGTGCCAGCAGCCCCCTGTCGGGGTACGCAGATACGCAGTATTTT,CASSPLSGYADTQYF
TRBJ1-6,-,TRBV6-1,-,TGTGCCAGCAGGGACAGTTTGGATAATTCACCCCTCCACTTT,CASRDSLDNSPLHF
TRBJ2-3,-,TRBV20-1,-,TGCAGTGCTAGCGTCCCACGGAGGGCCTACGGGAAAACAGATACGCAGTATTTT,CSASVPRRAYGKTDTQYF
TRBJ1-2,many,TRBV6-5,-,TGTGCCAGCAGTTACTCCTCCAACGCCTATGGCTACACCTTC,CASSYSSNAYGYTF
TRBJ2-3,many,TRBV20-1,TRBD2,TGCAGTGCTAGAGGGACTAGCGGGAGTGGTCCGGGCACAGATACGCAGTATTTT,CSARGTSGSGPGTDTQYF
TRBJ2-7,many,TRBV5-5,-,TGTGCCAGCGGGCCCGGGGCGATGATCTACGAGCAGTACTTC,CASGPGAMIYEQYF
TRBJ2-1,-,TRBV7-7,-,TGTGCTAGCAGCCCCATAAGGGGAAGGACCTACAATGAGCAGTTCTTC,CASSPIRGRTYNEQFF
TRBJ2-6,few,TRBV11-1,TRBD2,TGTGCCAGCAGCTTTGCAGCGGGGAGGATCTCTGGGGCCAACGTCCTGACTTTC,CASSFAAGRISGANVLTF
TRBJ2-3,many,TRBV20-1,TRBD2,TGCAGTGCTAGTGAGCGGGGCAGAGATACGCAGTATTTT,CSASERGRDTQYF
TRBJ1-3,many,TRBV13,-,TGTGCCAGCAGCTTCTCGAGCTCTGGAAACACCATATATTTT,CASSFSSSGNTIYF
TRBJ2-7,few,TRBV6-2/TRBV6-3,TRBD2,TGTGCCAGCAGTAAGACTAGCGGGAGGGAGACCTACGAGCAGTACTTC,CASSKTSGRETYEQYF
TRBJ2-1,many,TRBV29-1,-,TGCAGCGTTGTTGTCGGGAGCTCCTACAATGAGCAGTTCTTC,CSVVVGSSYNEQFF
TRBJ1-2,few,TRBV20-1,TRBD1,TGCAGTGCCTCCCACAGGGGGGGCGGCTACACCTTC,CSASHRGGGYTF
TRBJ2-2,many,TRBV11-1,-,TGTGCCAGCAGCTTATCAAGGGACACCGGGGAGCTGTTTTTT,CASSLSRDTGELFF
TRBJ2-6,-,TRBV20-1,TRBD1,TGCAGTGCCCGGACAGGGTCCGGGGCCAACGTCCTGACTTTC,CSARTGSGANVLTF
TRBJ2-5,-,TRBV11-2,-,TGTGCCAGCAGCCGGGAGAATTGGGGGGAGACCCAGTACTTC,CASSRENWGETQYF
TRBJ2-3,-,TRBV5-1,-,TGCGCCAGCAGCTCTCGGCAGAGGAGCACAGATACGCAGTATTTT,CASSSRQRSTDTQYF
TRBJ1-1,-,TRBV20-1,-,TGCAGTGCTACGCCGAACACTGAAGCTTTCTTT,CSATPNTEAFF
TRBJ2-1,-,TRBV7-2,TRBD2,TGTGCCAGCACCCCCGGGAGGGCGAGCAATGAGCAGTTCTTC,CASTPGRASNEQFF